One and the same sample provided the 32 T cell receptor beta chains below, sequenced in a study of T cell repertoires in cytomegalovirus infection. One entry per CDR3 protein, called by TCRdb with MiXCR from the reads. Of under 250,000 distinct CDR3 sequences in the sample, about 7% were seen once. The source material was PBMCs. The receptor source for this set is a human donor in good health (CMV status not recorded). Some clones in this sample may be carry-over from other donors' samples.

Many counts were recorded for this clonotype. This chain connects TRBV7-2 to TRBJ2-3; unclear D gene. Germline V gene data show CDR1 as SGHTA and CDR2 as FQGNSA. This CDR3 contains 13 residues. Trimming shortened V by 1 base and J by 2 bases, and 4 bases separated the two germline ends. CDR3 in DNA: TGTGCCAGCAGCTTAGACTTCACAGATACGCAGTATTTT. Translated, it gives CASSLDFTDTQYF.

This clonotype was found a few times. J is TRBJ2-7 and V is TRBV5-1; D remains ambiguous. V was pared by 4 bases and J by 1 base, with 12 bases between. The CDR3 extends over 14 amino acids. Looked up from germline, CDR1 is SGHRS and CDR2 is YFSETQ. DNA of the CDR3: TGCGCCAGCAGCCTTATGGAACAGTCCTACGAGCAGTACTTC. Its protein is CASSLMEQSYEQYF.

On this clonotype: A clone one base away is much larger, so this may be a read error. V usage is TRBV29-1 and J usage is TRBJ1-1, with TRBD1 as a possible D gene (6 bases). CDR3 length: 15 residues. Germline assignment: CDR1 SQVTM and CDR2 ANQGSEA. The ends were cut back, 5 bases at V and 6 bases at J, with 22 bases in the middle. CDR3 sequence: CSVKVGGHGLSEAFF. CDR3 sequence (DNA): TGCAGCGTTAAAGTTGGGGGGCACGGACTGTCTGAAGCTTTCTTT. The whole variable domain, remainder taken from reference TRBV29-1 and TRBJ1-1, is SAVISQKPSRDICQRGTSLTIQCQVDSQVTMMFWYRQQPGQSLTLIATANQGSEATYESGFVIDKFPISRPNLTFSTLTVSNMSPEDSSIYLCSVKVGGHGLSEAFFGQGTRLTVV.

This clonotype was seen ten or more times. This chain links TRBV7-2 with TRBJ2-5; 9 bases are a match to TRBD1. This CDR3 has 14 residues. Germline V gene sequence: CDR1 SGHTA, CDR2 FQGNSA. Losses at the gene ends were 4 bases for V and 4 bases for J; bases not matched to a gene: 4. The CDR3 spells CASSSQGARETQYF. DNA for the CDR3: TGTGCCAGCAGCTCACAGGGGGCGAGAGAGACCCAGTACTTC.

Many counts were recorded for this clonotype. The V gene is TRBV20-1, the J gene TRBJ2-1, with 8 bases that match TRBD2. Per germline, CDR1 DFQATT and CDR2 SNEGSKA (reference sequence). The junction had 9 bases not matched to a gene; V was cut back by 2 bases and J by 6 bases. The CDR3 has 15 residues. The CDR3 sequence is CSARRSGGPGNEQFF. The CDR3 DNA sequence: TGCAGTGCTAGACGGTCGGGGGGGCCAGGCAATGAGCAGTTCTTC.

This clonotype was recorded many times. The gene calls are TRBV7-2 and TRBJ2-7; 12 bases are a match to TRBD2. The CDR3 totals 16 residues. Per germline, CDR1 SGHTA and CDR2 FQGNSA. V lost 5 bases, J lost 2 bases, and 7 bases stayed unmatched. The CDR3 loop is CASSLTRTSGAYEQYF. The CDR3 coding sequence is TGTGCCAGCAGCCTTACCCGGACTAGCGGGGCCTACGAGCAGTACTTC.

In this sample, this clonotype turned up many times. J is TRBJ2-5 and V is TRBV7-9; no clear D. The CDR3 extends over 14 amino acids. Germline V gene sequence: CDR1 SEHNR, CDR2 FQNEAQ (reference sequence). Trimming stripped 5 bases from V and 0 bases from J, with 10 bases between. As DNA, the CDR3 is TGTGCCAGCAGCCCCTCGGAGTACCAAGAGACCCAGTACTTC. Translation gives CASSPSEYQETQYF.

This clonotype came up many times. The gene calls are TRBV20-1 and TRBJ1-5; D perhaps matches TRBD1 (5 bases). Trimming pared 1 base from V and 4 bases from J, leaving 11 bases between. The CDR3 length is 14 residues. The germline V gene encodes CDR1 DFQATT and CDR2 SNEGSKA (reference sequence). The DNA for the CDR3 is TGCAGTGCTAGAGGGGGGGGGTCTAATCAGCCCCAGCATTTT. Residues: CSARGGGSNQPQHF.

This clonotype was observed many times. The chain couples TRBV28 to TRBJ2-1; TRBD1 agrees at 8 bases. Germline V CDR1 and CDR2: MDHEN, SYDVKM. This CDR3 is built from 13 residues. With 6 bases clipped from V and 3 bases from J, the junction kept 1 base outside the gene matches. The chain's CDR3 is CASRGQVYNEQFF. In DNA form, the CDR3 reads TGTGCCAGCAGGGGACAGGTCTACAATGAGCAGTTCTTC.

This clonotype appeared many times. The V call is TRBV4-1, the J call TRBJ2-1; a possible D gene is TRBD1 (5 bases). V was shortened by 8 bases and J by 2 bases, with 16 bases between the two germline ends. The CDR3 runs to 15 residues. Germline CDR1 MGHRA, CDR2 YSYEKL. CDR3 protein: CASLDLAGTYNEQFF. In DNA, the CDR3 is TGCGCCAGCCTTGACCTCGCAGGGACCTACAATGAGCAGTTCTTC.

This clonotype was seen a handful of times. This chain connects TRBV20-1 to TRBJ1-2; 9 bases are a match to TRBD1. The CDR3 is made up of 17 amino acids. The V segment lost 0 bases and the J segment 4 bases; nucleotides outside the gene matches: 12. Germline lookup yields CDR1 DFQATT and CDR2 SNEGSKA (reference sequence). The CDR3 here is CSAREFNRGRGSYGYTF. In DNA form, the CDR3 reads TGCAGTGCTAGAGAGTTTAACAGGGGGCGAGGGAGCTATGGCTACACCTTC.

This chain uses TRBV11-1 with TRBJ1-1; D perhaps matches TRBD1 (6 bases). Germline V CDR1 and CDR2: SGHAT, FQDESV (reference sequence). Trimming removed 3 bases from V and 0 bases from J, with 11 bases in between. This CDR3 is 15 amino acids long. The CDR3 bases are TGTGCCAGCAGCTTTGGACAGATCCTGAACACTGAAGCTTTCTTT. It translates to CASSFGQILNTEAFF.

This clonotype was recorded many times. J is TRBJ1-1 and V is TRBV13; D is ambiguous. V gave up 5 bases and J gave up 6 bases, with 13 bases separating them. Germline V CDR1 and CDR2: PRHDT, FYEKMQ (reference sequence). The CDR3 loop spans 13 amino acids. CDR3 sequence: CASSRSRVAEAFF. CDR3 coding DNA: TGTGCCAGCAGCCGTAGTAGGGTGGCTGAAGCTTTCTTT.

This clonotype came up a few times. DNA of the CDR3: TGTGCCAGCAGCCGCCCGACAGGGGGTGAGAGAAACACCATATATTTT. It specifies CASSRPTGGERNTIYF. The chain is built from TRBV6-6 and TRBJ1-3; 9 nucleotides agree with TRBD1. Trimming cost V 6 bases and J 5 bases; bases outside gene matches: 11. The germline V gene encodes CDR1 MNHNY and CDR2 SVGAGI (reference sequence). CDR3 size: 16 residues.

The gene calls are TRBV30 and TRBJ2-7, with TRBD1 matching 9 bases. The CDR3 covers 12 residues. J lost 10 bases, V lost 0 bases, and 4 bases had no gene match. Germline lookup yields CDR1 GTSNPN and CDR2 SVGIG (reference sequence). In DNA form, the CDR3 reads TGTGCCTGGAGTGTCCGACAGGGGGTTCAGTACTTC. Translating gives CAWSVRQGVQYF.

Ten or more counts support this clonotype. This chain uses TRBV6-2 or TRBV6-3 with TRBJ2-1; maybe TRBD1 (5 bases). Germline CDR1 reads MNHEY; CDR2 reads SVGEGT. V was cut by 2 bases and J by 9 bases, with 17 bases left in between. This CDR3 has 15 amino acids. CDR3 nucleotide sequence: TGTGCCAGCAGTTACCCCCCAGGGCCCCTGGTTGAGCAGTTCTTC. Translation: CASSYPPGPLVEQFF.

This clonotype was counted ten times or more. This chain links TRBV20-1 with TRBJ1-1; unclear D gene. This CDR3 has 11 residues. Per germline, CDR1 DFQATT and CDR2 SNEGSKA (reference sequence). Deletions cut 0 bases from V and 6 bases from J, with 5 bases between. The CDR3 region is CSAREIAEAFF. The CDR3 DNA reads TGCAGTGCTAGAGAGATAGCTGAAGCTTTCTTT.

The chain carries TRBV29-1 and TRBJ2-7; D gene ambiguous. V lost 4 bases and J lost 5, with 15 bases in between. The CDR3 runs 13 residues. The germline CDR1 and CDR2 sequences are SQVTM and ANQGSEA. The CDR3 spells CSVAPGPGDEQYF. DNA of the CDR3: TGCAGCGTTGCCCCGGGTCCAGGCGACGAGCAGTACTTC.

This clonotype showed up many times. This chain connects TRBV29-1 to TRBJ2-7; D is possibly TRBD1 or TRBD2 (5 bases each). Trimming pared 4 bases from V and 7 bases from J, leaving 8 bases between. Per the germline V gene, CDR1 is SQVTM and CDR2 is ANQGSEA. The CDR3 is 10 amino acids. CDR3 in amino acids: CSVGGGEQYF. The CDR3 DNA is TGCAGCGTTGGGGGCGGGGAGCAGTACTTC.

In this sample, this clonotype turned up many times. The CDR3 loop reads CASSLGRSMMQFF. CDR3 sequence (DNA): TGCGCCAGCAGCCTGGGACGGTCAATGATGCAGTTCTTC. The J gene is TRBJ2-1, the V gene TRBV4-3, with D possibly called TRBD1 or TRBD2 (5 bases each). This CDR3 region has 13 residues. The ends were cut back, 4 bases at V and 12 bases at J, with 16 bases in the middle. Germline CDR1 reads LGHNA; CDR2 reads YSLEER.

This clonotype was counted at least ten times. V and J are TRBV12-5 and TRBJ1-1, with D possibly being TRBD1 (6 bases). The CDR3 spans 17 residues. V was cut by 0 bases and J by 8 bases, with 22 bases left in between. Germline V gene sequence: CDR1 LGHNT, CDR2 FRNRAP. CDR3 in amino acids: CASGLVRARVEQGEAFF. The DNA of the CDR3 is TGTGCTAGTGGTTTGGTACGGGCCAGGGTCGAACAGGGCGAAGCTTTCTTT.

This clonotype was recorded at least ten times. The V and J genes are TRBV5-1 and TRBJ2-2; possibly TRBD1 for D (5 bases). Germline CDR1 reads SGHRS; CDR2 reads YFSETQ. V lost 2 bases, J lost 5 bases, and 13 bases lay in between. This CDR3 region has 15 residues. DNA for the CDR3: TGCGCCAGCAGCTTTAGTGGACACGAAACCGGGGAGCTGTTTTTT. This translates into CASSFSGHETGELFF.

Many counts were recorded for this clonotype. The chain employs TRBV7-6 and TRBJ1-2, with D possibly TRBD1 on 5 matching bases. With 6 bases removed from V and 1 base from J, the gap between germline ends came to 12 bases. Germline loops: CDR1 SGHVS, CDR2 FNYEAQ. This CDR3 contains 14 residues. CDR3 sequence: CASSRGTDNYGYTF. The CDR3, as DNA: TGTGCCAGCAGTCGAGGGACGGATAACTATGGCTACACCTTC.

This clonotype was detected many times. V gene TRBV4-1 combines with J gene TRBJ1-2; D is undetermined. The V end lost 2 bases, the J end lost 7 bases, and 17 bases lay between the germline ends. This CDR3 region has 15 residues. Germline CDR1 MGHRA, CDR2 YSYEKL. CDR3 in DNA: TGCGCCAGCAGCCAATTGGGCAGCTCACCCGGTGGCTACACCTTC. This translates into CASSQLGSSPGGYTF.

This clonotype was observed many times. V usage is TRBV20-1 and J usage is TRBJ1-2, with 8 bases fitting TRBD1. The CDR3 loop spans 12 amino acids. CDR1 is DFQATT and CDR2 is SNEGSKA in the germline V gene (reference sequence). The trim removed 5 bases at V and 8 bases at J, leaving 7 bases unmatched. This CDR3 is CSASQGAGGYTF. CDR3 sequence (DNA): TGCAGTGCTTCCCAGGGGGCCGGGGGCTACACCTTC.

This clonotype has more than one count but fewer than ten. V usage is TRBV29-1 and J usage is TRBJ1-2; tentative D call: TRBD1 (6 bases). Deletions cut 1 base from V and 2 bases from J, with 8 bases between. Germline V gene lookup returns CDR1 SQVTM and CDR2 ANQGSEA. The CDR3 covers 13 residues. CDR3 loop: CSVEVGGNYGYTF. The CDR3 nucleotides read TGCAGCGTTGAAGTAGGGGGGAACTATGGCTACACCTTC.

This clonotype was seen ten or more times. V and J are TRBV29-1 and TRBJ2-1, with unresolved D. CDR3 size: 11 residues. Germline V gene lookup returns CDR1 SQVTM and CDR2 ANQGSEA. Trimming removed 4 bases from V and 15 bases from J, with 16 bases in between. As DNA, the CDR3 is TGCAGCGTTGTCGAGGTTAGGAAATTGTTCTTC. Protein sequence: CSVVEVRKLFF.

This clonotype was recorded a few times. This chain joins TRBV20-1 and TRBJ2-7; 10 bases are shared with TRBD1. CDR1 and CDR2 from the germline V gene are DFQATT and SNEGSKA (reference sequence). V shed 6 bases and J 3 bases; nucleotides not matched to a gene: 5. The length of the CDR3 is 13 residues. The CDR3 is CSANRDRGYEQYF. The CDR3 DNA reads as TGCAGTGCGAACCGGGACAGGGGCTACGAGCAGTACTTC.

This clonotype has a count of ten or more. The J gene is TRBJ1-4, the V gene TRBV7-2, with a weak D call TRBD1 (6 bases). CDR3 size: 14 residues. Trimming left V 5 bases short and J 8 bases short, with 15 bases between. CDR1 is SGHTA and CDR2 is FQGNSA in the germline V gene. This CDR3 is CASSRGGAWEKLFF. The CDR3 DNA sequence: TGTGCCAGCAGCCGTGGGGGGGCTTGGGAAAAACTGTTTTTT.

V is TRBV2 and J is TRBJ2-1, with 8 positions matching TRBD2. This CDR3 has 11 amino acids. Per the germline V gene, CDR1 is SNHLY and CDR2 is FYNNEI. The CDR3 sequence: CAISGDNEQFF. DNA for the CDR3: TGTGCGATTAGCGGGGATAATGAGCAGTTCTTC.

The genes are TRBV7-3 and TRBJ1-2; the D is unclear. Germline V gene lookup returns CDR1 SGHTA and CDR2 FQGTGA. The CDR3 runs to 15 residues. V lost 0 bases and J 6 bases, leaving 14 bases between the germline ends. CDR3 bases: TGTGCCAGCAGCTTAACGATACGGACGGGAGATGGCTACACCTTC. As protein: CASSLTIRTGDGYTF. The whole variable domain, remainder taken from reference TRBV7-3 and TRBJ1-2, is GAGVSQTPSNKVTEKGKYVELRCDPISGHTALYWYRQSLGQGPEFLIYFQGTGAADDSGLPNDRFFAVRPEGSVSTLKIQRTERGDSAVYLCASSLTIRTGDGYTFGSGTRLTVV.

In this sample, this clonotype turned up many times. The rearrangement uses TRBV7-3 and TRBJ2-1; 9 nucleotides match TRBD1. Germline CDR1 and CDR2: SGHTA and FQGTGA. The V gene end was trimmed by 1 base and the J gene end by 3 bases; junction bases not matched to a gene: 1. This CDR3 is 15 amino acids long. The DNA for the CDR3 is TGTGCCAGCAGCTTAAGGACAGGGGACTACAATGAGCAGTTCTTC. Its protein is CASSLRTGDYNEQFF.